This T cell receptor (beta chain) is drawn from a study of shared clonotypes between healthy human individuals. Unsorted PBMC DNA was run through sequencing on ten immunoSEQ deep assay plates. Here immunoSEQ multiplex PCR was the method, and the copy in TCRdb shows in-frame clones only, minus some. The table lists 450,000 to 550,000 clones, roughly 78% of them singletons. Free of recent acute infections or vaccinations, the donors were healthy HIV-negative adults. This clone was found once. Germline-derived CDR1 and CDR2 are SGDLS and YYNGEE. Trimming stripped 7 bases from V and 7 bases from J, with 20 bases between. The length of the CDR3 is 15 residues.

The chain is built from TRBV9 and TRBJ1-4; the D gene is possibly TRBD1 (5 bases). This receptor was taken from a woman in her forties in good health. Some clones in this sample may be carry-over from other donors' samples. Material: PBMCs. The CDR3 region is CASSRSGELGEKLFF. The CDR3 DNA sequence: TGTGCCAGCTCGAGGTCGGGGGAGTTGGGTGAAAAACTGTTTTTT.